These 7 T cell receptor beta chains were sequenced from one sample in a study of preoperative IRX-2 immunotherapy in early breast cancer. Treatment meaning: preoperative locoregional IRX-2 cytokine immunotherapy. Only in-frame clones appear in the TCRdb table, and some are missing; sequencing was by immunoSEQ multiplex PCR. The table shows 40,000 to 45,000 clones, with roughly 80% occurring only once. Sequences were derived from tumor tissue, sampled after IRX-2 immunotherapy. Source of these receptors: a human donor with breast cancer.

This chain links TRBV11-3 with TRBJ1-3; no reliable D call. V shed 7 bases and J shed 0 bases, with 16 bases lying between them. Germline V CDR1 and CDR2: SGHNT, YENEEA. The CDR3 consists of 16 residues. This CDR3 is CASNVPGASSGNTIYF. The CDR3 coding sequence is TGTGCCAGCAACGTACCGGGAGCTAGCTCTGGAAACACCATATATTTT.

The chain recombines TRBV6-8 with TRBJ2-1, with TRBD2 matching 12 bases. The length of the CDR3 is 13 residues. Looked up from germline, CDR1 is MNHGY and CDR2 is SAAAGT. The ends lost 5 bases at V and 13 bases at J; junction bases unmatched: 6. CDR3 sequence: CASSEKLAGGQFF. The CDR3 DNA reads as TGTGCCAGCAGTGAGAAACTAGCGGGAGGACAGTTCTTC.

J is TRBJ2-6 and V is TRBV29-1; no reliable D call. The germline gives CDR1 SQVTM, CDR2 ANQGSEA. This CDR3 spans 12 amino acids. Trimming removed 8 bases from V and 3 bases from J, with 8 bases in between. The CDR3 DNA reads TGCAGCACCCTACATGGGGCCAACGTCCTGACTTTC. It codes for CSTLHGANVLTF.

The chain combines TRBV19 with TRBJ2-1; D call uncertain. Per germline, CDR1 LNHDA and CDR2 SQIVND (reference sequence). CDR3 length equals 12 residues. Trimming shortened V by 7 bases and J by 7 bases, and 11 bases separated the two germline ends. CDR3 sequence reads: CASTIPGNEQFF. For the CDR3, the DNA is TGTGCCAGTACCATCCCTGGTAATGAGCAGTTCTTC.

The chain combines TRBV22-1 with TRBJ2-7; whether TRBD1, the table's D call, matches the DNA was not checked. TRBV22-1 is tagged as a pseudogene. The CDR3 covers 14 residues. The CDR3 nucleotides read TGTGCCAGCAGTTTAGTGGGGGCTGGCCACGAGCAGTACTTC. It codes for CASSLVGAGHEQYF.

The chain uses TRBV7-1 and TRBJ2-7; 13 bases fit TRBD2. TRBV7-1 is labeled an ORF, and its function is uncertain. J lost 2 bases, V lost 5 bases, and 3 bases had no gene match. The CDR3 contains 15 residues. The CDR3 sequence: CASSRGTSGAYEQYF. For the CDR3, the DNA is TGTGCCAGCAGCCGAGGGACTAGCGGGGCCTACGAGCAGTACTTC.

The chain joins TRBV7-6 to TRBJ2-5; 9 nucleotides line up with TRBD1. The CDR3 is 17 amino acids. Germline values: CDR1 SGHVS, CDR2 FNYEAQ. V lost 2 bases to trimming and J lost 5 bases; unmatched junction nucleotides: 12. The CDR3 loop is CASSLLRDRDIMETQYF. The CDR3 DNA is TGTGCCAGCAGCTTACTTAGGGACAGGGATATTATGGAGACCCAGTACTTC.